The source of this T cell receptor beta chain is a study of blood T cell repertoires in COVID-19. Overall study context: Material from acute and convalescent COVID-19 was sourced from the United States, Italy and Spain. In each case, the material was cDNA or gDNA derived from T cells, B-cell-depleted T cells, or PBMCs.

This clone was observed a single time. Adults between roughly 18 and 100 years of age took part from 20 to 25 US areas. In the authors' workflow: Nucleated cell number was recorded as an estimate derived from reference gene primer amplification. Assay: immunoSEQ multiplex PCR; the TCRdb copy retains only in-frame clones and omits some. For V, J and clone size, that table is used; D and trimming come from the DNA. The sample yields roughly 130,000 clones, roughly 84% seen once. Sequencing used PBMCs or T cells enriched from blood (not recorded which). The receptor was isolated from a man aged 40-50 years with acute COVID-19.

This CDR3 is CASSPGLAGHTYNEQFF. The CDR3 nucleotides read TGTGCCAGCAGCCCCGGACTAGCGGGCCATACCTACAATGAGCAGTTCTTC. V usage is TRBV7-6 and J usage is TRBJ2-1; 11 nucleotides line up with TRBD2. V lost 5 bases and J lost 2; bases outside the gene matches: 8. From germline, CDR1 is SGHVS and CDR2 FNYEAQ. This CDR3 is built from 17 residues.